This T cell receptor beta chain was sequenced in a study of vaccination effects on CD4 cells after COVID-19 (dated by TCRdb to between 2022 and 2023). The study in broad terms: Across the study, the median time from the second dose to post-vaccine sampling was 72 days (range 14 to 241). SARS-CoV-2 spike-specific CD4+ TCR repertoires from before and after mRNA vaccination were compared in COVID-19 convalescent patients and in infection-naive vaccine recipients. The full study included roughly 10 COVID-19 convalescent patients and several SARS-CoV-2-naive healthy vaccine recipients. The Oncomine TCR Beta short-read assay on an Illumina iSeq 100 was used to sequence cultures from other donors in the study. The investigation overall reported the following: Among healthy vaccine recipients, nearly all vaccine-induced clones were SARS-CoV-2 mono-reactive, and just 1 of 255 was cross-reactive with common cold coronaviruses. The study was limited by a small number of convalescent patients, and early post-infection timepoints were lacking. Both infection-induced and vaccine-induced clones contracted markedly at late post-vaccination timepoints, which is consistent with waning T cell responses.

In the ViraFEST assay, PBMC were stimulated with viral peptide pools, and TCR sequencing was then used to find antigen-specific CD4+ T cell clonotypes based on their expansion. After less than 13 days of culture, CD4+ T cells were isolated with the EasySep CD4+ T cell isolation kit. Two doses of either the BNT162b2 or the mRNA-1273 mRNA SARS-CoV-2 vaccine were administered to participants. Negative nucleocapsid antibody results before and after vaccination confirmed that the healthy vaccine recipients had no prior SARS-CoV-2 infection. Each well held some 1.9 million PBMC cultured in IMDM containing 5% human AB serum, 8 to 10 IU/ml IL-2 and gentamicin, along with around 11 ug/ml peptides. Half of the culture medium was replaced with fresh IL-2-containing medium on days 3 and 7. Unless noted otherwise, every peptide stimulation condition was grown in triplicate wells. PBMC were separated from whole blood using Ficoll-Paque Plus gradient centrifugation and were then either cryopreserved at -140C or used fresh. The overlapping peptide pools covered the spike proteins of SARS-CoV-2 and of the common cold coronaviruses HCoV-NL63, HCoV-OC43 and HCoV-229E. The QIAamp micro DNA kit was used to extract genomic DNA from the cultured CD4+ T cells.

On this clone itself: Its antigen is currently not known. Base qualities are missing; no much larger clone stands one base away.

V loses 5 bases, J loses 5 bases, and the germline ends lie 21 bases apart. The CDR3 starts with the cysteine, ends with the phenylalanine, and has 16 residues. Only the CDR3 part of the read is kept: 48 bases, read in frame from the first base. As encoded in the germline V gene (reference sequence), CDR1 is MNHNY while CDR2 is SVGAGI. The method was the immunoSEQ multiplex PCR assay. DNA from the cultured and isolated CD4+ T cells underwent TCR beta CDR3 sequencing. Per the source publication's procedure: Non-productive TCR sequences were removed and reads were trimmed to the CDR3 region, keeping CDR3s of at least 7 amino acids. The MANAFEST web app was used to pick out antigen-specific clonotypes by comparing their expansion in peptide wells with that in reference cultures. For clones to be considered positive, expansion at FDR<0.05 versus reference and all other wells, an odds ratio above 5, and a frequency above 0.1% in two replicate wells were required. A clonotype was defined as cross-reactive if the clonotype was significantly expanded both in SARS-CoV-2 spike wells and in at least one common cold coronavirus spike condition. CDR3 similarity was assessed by Levenshtein distance using the stringdist R package, and unrooted trees were constructed with ape in R 3.6.1. TCRdb took over this immuneACCESS table, retaining in-frame rearrangements with V and J assigned. Such tables are incomplete; in checked studies, under half of the missing clones stem from an unresolved V gene, and the remainder is unexplained. D and trimming were read from the DNA, whereas the V and J calls and clone size are those reported in that table. The table for this sample lists about 61,000 clones; around 78% of them were counted only once. Clones ranked in the top ten supply 1.2% of the sample.

The receptor comes from a human donor who received a COVID-19 vaccine. The chain employs TRBV6-6 and TRBJ1-1, with no confident D gene call. Source: CD4+ T cells from PBMCs cultured with HCoV-229E spike peptides, taken after COVID-19 vaccination. What the cell subset or site label conveys for this sample: HCoV-229E spike overlapping peptide pool stimulation. The CDR3 reads CASSQGSGRRKTEAFF. The nucleotide sequence reads as follows: TGTGCCAGCAGTCAAGGAAGTGGTAGGCGAAAGACTGAAGCTTTCTTT.